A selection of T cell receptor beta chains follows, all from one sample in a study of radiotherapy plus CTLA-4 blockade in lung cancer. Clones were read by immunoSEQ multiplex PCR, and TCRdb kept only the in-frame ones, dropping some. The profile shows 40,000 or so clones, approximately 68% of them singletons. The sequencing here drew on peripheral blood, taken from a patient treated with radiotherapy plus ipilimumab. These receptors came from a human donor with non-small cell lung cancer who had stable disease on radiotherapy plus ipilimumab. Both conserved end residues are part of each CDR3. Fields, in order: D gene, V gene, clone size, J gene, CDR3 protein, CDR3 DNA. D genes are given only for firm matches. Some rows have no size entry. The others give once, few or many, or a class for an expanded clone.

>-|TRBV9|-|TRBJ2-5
CASSVGTAPLETQYF
TGTGCCAGCAGCGTAGGGACAGCACCCCTGGAGACCCAGTACTTC
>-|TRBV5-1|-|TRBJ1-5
CASSLEGDRPQHF
TGCGCCAGCAGCTTGGAAGGGGATCGGCCCCAGCATTTT
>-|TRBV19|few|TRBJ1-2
CASSIPGNYGYTF
TGTGCCAGTAGTATACCAGGCAACTATGGCTACACCTTC
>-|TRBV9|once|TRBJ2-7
CASSSSRGIGTYEQYF
TGTGCCAGCAGCTCTTCTAGGGGGATTGGGACCTACGAGCAGTACTTC
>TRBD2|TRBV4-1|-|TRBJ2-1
CASSLTSGGALNEQFF
TGCGCCAGCAGCCTTACTAGCGGGGGGGCCTTAAATGAGCAGTTCTTC
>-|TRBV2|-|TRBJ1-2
CASSGEDYGYTF
TGTGCCAGCAGTGGAGAGGACTATGGCTACACCTTC
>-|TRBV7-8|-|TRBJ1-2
CASSPGDGYTF
TGTGCCAGCAGCCCAGGGGATGGCTACACCTTC
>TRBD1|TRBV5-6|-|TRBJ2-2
CASSRRTGANTGELFF
TGTGCCAGCAGCCGAAGGACAGGGGCGAACACCGGGGAGCTGTTTTTT
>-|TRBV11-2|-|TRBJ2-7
CASNTQGFNEQYF
TGTGCCAGCAACACCCAGGGGTTCAACGAGCAGTACTTC
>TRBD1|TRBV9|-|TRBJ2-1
CASSAGPGQGRNEQFF
TGTGCCAGCAGCGCCGGACCGGGACAGGGGAGGAATGAGCAGTTCTTC
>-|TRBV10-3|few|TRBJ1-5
CAISEGGGDQPQHF
TGTGCCATCAGTGAGGGGGGGGGTGATCAGCCCCAGCATTTT